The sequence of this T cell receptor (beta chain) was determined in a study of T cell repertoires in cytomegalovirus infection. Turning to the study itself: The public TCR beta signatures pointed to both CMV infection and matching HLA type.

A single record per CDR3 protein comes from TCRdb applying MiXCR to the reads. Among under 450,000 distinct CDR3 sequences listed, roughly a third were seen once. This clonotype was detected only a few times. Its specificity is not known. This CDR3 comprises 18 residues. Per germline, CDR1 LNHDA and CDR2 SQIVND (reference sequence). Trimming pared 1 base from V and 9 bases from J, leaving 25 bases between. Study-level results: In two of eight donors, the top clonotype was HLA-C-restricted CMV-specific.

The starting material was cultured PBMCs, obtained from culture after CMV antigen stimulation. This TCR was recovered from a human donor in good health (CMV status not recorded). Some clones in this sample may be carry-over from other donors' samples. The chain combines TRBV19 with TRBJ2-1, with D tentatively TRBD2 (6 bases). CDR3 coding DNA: TGTGCCAGTAGTATAGTTTGGCGGGGTGTAGCGGCACCCCGTGAGCAGTTCTTC. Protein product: CASSIVWRGVAAPREQFF. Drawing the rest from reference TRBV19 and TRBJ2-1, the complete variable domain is DGGITQSPKYLFRKEGQNVTLSCEQNLNHDAMYWYRQDPGQGLRLIYYSQIVNDFQKGDIAEGYSVSREKKESFPLTVTSAQKNPTAFYLCASSIVWRGVAAPREQFFGPGTRLTVL.